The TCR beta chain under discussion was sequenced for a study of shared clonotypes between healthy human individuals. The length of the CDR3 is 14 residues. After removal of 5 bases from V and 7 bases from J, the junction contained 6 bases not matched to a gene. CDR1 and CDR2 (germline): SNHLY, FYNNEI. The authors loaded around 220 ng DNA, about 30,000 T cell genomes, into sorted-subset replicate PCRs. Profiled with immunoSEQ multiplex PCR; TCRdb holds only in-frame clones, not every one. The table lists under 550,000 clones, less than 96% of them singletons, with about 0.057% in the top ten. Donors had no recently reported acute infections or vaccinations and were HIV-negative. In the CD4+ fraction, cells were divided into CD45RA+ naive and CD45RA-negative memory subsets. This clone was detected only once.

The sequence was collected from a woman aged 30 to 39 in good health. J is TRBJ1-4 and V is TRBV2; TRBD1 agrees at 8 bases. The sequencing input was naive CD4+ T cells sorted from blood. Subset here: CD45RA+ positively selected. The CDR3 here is CASSSRTGTEKLFF. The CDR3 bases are TGTGCCAGCAGTTCCCGGACAGGGACTGAAAAACTGTTTTTT. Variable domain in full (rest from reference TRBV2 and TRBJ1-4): EPEVTQTPSHQVTQMGQEVILRCVPISNHLYFYWYRQILGQKVEFLVSFYNNEISEKSEIFDDQFSVERPDGSNFTLKIRSTKLEDSAMYFCASSSRTGTEKLFFGSGTQLSVL.